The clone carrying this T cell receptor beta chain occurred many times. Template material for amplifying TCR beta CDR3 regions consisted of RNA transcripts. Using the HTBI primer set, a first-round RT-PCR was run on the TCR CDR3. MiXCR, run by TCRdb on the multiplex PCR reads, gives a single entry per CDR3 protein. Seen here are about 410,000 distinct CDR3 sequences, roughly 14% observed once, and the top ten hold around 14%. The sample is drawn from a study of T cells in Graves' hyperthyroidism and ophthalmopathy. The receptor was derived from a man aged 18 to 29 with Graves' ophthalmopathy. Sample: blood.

The CDR3 DNA sequence: TGCAGTGCTAGAGAGGTGATTCGAAGTCCGGGCTACTCCTATGGCTACACCTTC. The encoded protein is CSAREVIRSPGYSYGYTF. The chain has TRBV20-1 and TRBJ1-2, with unresolved D. The V gene's germline CDR1 is DFQATT and CDR2 SNEGSKA (reference sequence). V was trimmed by 0 bases and J by 4 bases, leaving 24 bases between them. The CDR3 has 18 amino acids.